A selection of T cell receptor beta chains follows, all from one sample in a study of blood T cells in healthy people across ages. TCRdb analysed the 5' RACE reads with MiXCR anew, one entry per CDR3 protein. The table records hundreds of thousands of distinct CDR3 sequences, just under 25% of them present only once. These same records also appear under a second study, on T cells of mothers and their children.

Sequencing was performed on blood. These receptor sequences come from a boy aged 5 to 17 in good health. Each CDR3 is given with its conserved first and last residue. D genes are given only for firm matches. A row's size may be missing; if present it is once, few, many or a size class.

v_call	clone_size	d_call	j_call	cdr3_nt	cdr3_aa
TRBV7-3	-	-	TRBJ2-3	TGTGCCAGCAGCTTGACGAGCATCACAGGTACGCAGTATTTT	CASSLTSITGTQYF
TRBV4-3	-	-	TRBJ2-7	TGCGCCAGCAGCCAAGTTTTTGCTCCGAGCTCCTACGAGCAGTACTTC	CASSQVFAPSSYEQYF
TRBV29-1	few	TRBD2	TRBJ2-5	TGCAGCGGGGAGGGCCGAGAGGCCCAGTACTTC	CSGEGREAQYF
TRBV4-3	-	-	TRBJ2-1	TGCGCCAGCAGCCAAGGGGTGACAGCGTATAATGAGCAGTTCTTC	CASSQGVTAYNEQFF
TRBV7-7	once	-	TRBJ2-5	TGTGCTAGCAGCTTAGGTCCCGGTGGCAACCAAGAGACCCAGTACTTC	CASSLGPGGNQETQYF
TRBV10-3	-	TRBD1	TRBJ2-5	TGTGCCATCAGCCCCGGGACAGGGAGGGAAGAGACCCAGTACTTC	CAISPGTGREETQYF
TRBV5-8	-	-	TRBJ1-1	TGTGCCAGCAGCGTCGGGACGCAGGGGCTTGAAGCTTTCTTT	CASSVGTQGLEAFF
TRBV6-5	-	-	TRBJ2-7	TGTGCCAGCAGTCGACCGGACAGCTCCTACGAGCAGTACTTC	CASSRPDSSYEQYF
TRBV11-1	-	-	TRBJ1-2	TGTGCCAGCAGCTTCGGTCCGATATTGGATGGCTACACCTTC	CASSFGPILDGYTF
TRBV4-3	few	-	TRBJ2-7	TGCGCCAGCAGCCAAGGGGACCCTTCCTATTACGAGCAGTACTTC	CASSQGDPSYYEQYF
TRBV4-1	few	TRBD2	TRBJ2-1	TGCGCCAGCAGCCAAGGAGCGGGAGAGGGGGTCAATGAGCAGTTCTTC	CASSQGAGEGVNEQFF
TRBV24-1	-	TRBD1	TRBJ2-1	TGTGCCACCAGTCGGAGACAGGGTGGTGAGCAGTTCTTC	CATSRRQGGEQFF
TRBV5-1	-	-	TRBJ2-2	TGCGCCAGCAGCCCCCAAGCGTCCGGGGAGCTGTTTTTT	CASSPQASGELFF
TRBV5-1	-	-	TRBJ2-3	TGCGCCAGCAGCTCGATGACCTCTAGCACAGATACGCAGTATTTT	CASSSMTSSTDTQYF
TRBV12-3/TRBV12-4	-	-	TRBJ1-5	TGTGCCAGCAGTTTGACGGCGGTCGGCAATCAGCCCCAGCATTTT	CASSLTAVGNQPQHF
TRBV6-2/TRBV6-3	few	-	TRBJ2-2	TGTGCCAGCAGTTACGGACAGGGGGAGCTGTTTTTT	CASSYGQGELFF
TRBV4-1	-	-	TRBJ2-5	TGCGCCAGCAGCCAAGATAGTACGGGGTGGGAGACCCAGTACTTC	CASSQDSTGWETQYF
TRBV19	few	-	TRBJ1-1	TGTGCCAGTAGTATCAGTACGGGAACTGAAGCTTTCTTT	CASSISTGTEAFF
TRBV5-1	-	-	TRBJ2-3	TGCGCCAGCAGCCTCCTGACAGGCACAGATACGCAGTATTTT	CASSLLTGTDTQYF
TRBV6-6	few	TRBD1	TRBJ1-3	TGTGCCAGCAGTCAAGGACAGGCATTAAACACCATATATTTT	CASSQGQALNTIYF
TRBV6-5	few	-	TRBJ2-1	TGTGCCAGCAGTTACGACGGACGGCAGTTCTTC	CASSYDGRQFF
TRBV7-8	-	TRBD2	TRBJ2-1	TGTGCCAGCAGCCCCTATAGAGCGGGAGGTGCCAATGAGCAGTTCTTC	CASSPYRAGGANEQFF
TRBV14	few	-	TRBJ2-1	TGTGCCAGCAGCCAAGGCCGTTATCAGAATGAGCAGTTCTTC	CASSQGRYQNEQFF
TRBV4-1	-	-	TRBJ2-1	TGCGCCAGCAGCCACCCAGGAAGGGCTAGGCACAATGAGCAGTTCTTC	CASSHPGRARHNEQFF
TRBV7-9	few	-	TRBJ2-7	TGTGCCAGCAGCTTAGGGTCCTCTACCTACGAGCAGTACTTC	CASSLGSSTYEQYF
TRBV7-9	once	-	TRBJ2-1	TGTGCCAGCAACTTAGAAGTGTTCCCCTCGCCTGAGCAGTTCTTC	CASNLEVFPSPEQFF
TRBV7-9	-	TRBD2	TRBJ2-7	TGTGCCAGCAGCCCCTCTAGCGGGCTGAGCTCCTACGAGCAGTACTTC	CASSPSSGLSSYEQYF
TRBV28	-	-	TRBJ1-1	TGTGCCAGCAGTATCCTTCGGAAAGACACTGAAGCTTTCTTT	CASSILRKDTEAFF
TRBV4-3	many	-	TRBJ2-7	TGCGCCAGCAGCCAAGACTCCAGCTCCTACGAGCAGTACTTC	CASSQDSSSYEQYF
TRBV12-3/TRBV12-4	-	TRBD2	TRBJ2-1	TGTGCCAGCAGCCCTACTAGCGGGTACACCTACAATGAGCAGTTCTTC	CASSPTSGYTYNEQFF
TRBV28	-	-	TRBJ2-7	TGTACCAGCAGTTTACGGGGGCCAGGTGCGAACGAGCAGTACTTC	CTSSLRGPGANEQYF
TRBV5-1	-	TRBD1	TRBJ2-1	TGCGCCAGCAGCTTGAGGACAGGGGACAACAATGAGCAGTTCTTC	CASSLRTGDNNEQFF
TRBV29-1	-	-	TRBJ1-1	TGCAGCGTTGCAAGGGGATGGGAGACTGAAGCTTTCTTT	CSVARGWETEAFF
TRBV29-1	few	-	TRBJ1-2	TGCAGCGGCCGGACAACTGAAAACTATGGCTACACTTTC	CSGRTTENYGYTF
TRBV29-1	few	TRBD2	TRBJ2-3	TGCAGCGTTGATGGGTTTGTGGGAGGGCCGAGCACAGATACGCAGTATTTT	CSVDGFVGGPSTDTQYF
TRBV7-6	many	TRBD1	TRBJ1-2	TGTGCCAGCAGCCAACAGGGGGACTATGGCTACACCTTC	CASSQQGDYGYTF
TRBV28	-	TRBD2	TRBJ2-4	TGTGCCAGCAGTTTCGGGGGGGCGACCAAAAACATTCAGTACTTC	CASSFGGATKNIQYF
TRBV3-1	-	-	TRBJ2-7	TGTGCCAGCACCCCCAGGGGGGCGGGCTACGAGCAGTACTTC	CASTPRGAGYEQYF
TRBV5-1	-	-	TRBJ2-7	TGCGCCAGCAGCTTGACAGGGTCCAACGAGCAGTACTTC	CASSLTGSNEQYF
TRBV28	few	-	TRBJ1-4	TGTGCCTCTCGGGGGGGCGCGAAGAATGAAAAACTGTTTTTT	CASRGGAKNEKLFF
TRBV12-3/TRBV12-4	-	TRBD2	TRBJ2-5	TGTGCCAGCAGTTTTAGCGGGGGGCGGAAAGAGACCCAGTACTTC	CASSFSGGRKETQYF
TRBV5-1	-	-	TRBJ2-1	TGCGCCAGCAGCTTGGGGGATGGAGGCTCCTACAATGAGCAGTTCTTC	CASSLGDGGSYNEQFF
TRBV5-1	once	TRBD1	TRBJ2-2	TGCGCCAGCAGCGTGGGACAGGGGGCGATCGGGGAGCTGTTTTTT	CASSVGQGAIGELFF
TRBV28	few	-	TRBJ2-7	TGTGCCAGCAGCCGTGGAACATTGAGCTCCTACGAGCAGTACTTC	CASSRGTLSSYEQYF
TRBV27	-	-	TRBJ2-7	TGTGCCAGCAGTCCCTTAAAGGACTACGAGCAGTACTTC	CASSPLKDYEQYF
TRBV4-1	few	TRBD2	TRBJ2-1	TGCGCCAGCAGCCAAGCCTGGGGGGGCTCCTACAATGAGCAGTTCTTC	CASSQAWGGSYNEQFF
TRBV15	few	TRBD2	TRBJ2-5	TGTGCCACCAGCAGAGATAGCGGGAGCGCTTATGGGGTGACCCAGTACTTC	CATSRDSGSAYGVTQYF
TRBV6-1	-	TRBD2	TRBJ2-5	TGTGCCAGCAGTCCGGAGCGGGGGGCTTTTAAAGAGACCCAGTACTTC	CASSPERGAFKETQYF
TRBV21-1	few	-	TRBJ2-5	TGTGCCAGCAGCAAAAGGGGCCAAGAAGAGACCCAGTACTTC	CASSKRGQEETQYF
TRBV9	-	-	TRBJ2-1	TGTGCCAGCAGCCCCCGACAGGACTCCTACAATGAGCAGTTCTTC	CASSPRQDSYNEQFF
TRBV20-1	few	TRBD2	TRBJ2-7	TGCAGTGCGGGATTACTAGCGGAGAACTACGAGCAGTACTTC	CSAGLLAENYEQYF
TRBV20-1	few	TRBD2	TRBJ2-1	TGCAGTGCTGTCTTTAGCGGGAGCGCCTACAATGAGCAGTTCTTC	CSAVFSGSAYNEQFF
TRBV7-9	-	-	TRBJ2-5	TGTGCCAGCAGCTTAGCGAGTCAGACCCAGTACTTC	CASSLASQTQYF
TRBV12-3/TRBV12-4	-	-	TRBJ2-5	TGTGCCAGCAGCCAGGAGGCTGGGACCCAGTACTTC	CASSQEAGTQYF
TRBV20-1	-	-	TRBJ2-1	TGCAGTGCTAGAGATGGAGAGCGGGTGATCTACAATGAGCAGTTCTTC	CSARDGERVIYNEQFF